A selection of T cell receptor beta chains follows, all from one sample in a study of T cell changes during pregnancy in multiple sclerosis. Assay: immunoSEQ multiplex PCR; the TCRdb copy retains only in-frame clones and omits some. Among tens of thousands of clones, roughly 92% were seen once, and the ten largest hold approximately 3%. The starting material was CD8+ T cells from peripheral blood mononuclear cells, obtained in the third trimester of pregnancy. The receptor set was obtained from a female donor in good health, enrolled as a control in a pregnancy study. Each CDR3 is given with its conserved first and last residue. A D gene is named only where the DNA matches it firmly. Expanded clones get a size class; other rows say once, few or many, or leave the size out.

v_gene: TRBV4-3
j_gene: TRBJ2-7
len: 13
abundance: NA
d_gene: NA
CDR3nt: TGCGCCAGCAGCCAAGGCTACTCCTACGAGCAGTACTTC
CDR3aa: CASSQGYSYEQYF

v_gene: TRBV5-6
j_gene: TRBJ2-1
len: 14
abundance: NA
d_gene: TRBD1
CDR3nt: TGTGCCAGCAGCCCGGGACAGGGCTACAATGAGCAGTTCTTC
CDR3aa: CASSPGQGYNEQFF

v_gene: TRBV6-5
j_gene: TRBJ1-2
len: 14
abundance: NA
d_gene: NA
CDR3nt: TGTGCCAGCAGTAACCAGGGGATCTCGAGGGGCTACACCTTC
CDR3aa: CASSNQGISRGYTF

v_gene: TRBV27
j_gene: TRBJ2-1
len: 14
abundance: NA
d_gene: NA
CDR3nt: TGTGCCAGCAGTTTAGAAGGTGGGGGCGATGAGCAGTTCTTC
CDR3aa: CASSLEGGGDEQFF

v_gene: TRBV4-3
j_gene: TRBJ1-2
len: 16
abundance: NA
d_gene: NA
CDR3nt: TGCGCCAGCAGCCAAGATCCCGTTAGATACTATGAAGGCTACACCTTC
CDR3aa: CASSQDPVRYYEGYTF

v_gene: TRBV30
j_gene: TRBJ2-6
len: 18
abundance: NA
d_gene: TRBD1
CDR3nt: TGTGCCTGGAGTGTACCGGCAGGGGGCGGCTCTGGGGCCAACGTCCTGACTTTC
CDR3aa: CAWSVPAGGGSGANVLTF

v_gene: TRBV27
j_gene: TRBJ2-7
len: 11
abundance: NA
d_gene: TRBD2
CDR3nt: TGTGCCAGCACCAGCGGGGACGAGCAGTACTTC
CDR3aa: CASTSGDEQYF

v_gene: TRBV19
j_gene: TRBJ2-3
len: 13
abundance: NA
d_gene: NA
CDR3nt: TGTGCCACCTCAGGTTCGGGGGCAGATACGCAGTATTTT
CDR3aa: CATSGSGADTQYF

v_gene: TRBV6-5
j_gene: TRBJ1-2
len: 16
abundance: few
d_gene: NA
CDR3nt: TGTGCCAGCAGTTACTCTACGGTACCGAACCGCTATGGCTACACCTTC
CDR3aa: CASSYSTVPNRYGYTF

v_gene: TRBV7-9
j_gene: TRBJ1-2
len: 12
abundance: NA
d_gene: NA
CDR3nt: TGTGCCAGCAGATCAGACAGTTACGGCTACACCTTC
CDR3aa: CASRSDSYGYTF

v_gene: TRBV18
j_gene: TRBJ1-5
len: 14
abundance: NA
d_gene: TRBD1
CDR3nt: TGTGCCAGCTCACCGGGACAGGGAAATCAGCCCCAGCATTTT
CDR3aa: CASSPGQGNQPQHF

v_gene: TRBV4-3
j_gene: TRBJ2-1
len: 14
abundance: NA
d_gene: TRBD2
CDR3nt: TGCGCCAGCAGCCAAGACGGGGGGGCCGATGAGCAGTTCTTC
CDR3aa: CASSQDGGADEQFF

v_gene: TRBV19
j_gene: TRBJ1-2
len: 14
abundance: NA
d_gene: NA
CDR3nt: TGTGCCAGTAGTGTACGGGATTATAACTATGGCTACACCTTC
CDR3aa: CASSVRDYNYGYTF

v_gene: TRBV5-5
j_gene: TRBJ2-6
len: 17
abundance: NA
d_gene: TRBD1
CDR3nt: TGTGCCAGCAGCCGAGGACAGGGGAGCTCTGGGGCCAACGTCCTGACTTTC
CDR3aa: CASSRGQGSSGANVLTF

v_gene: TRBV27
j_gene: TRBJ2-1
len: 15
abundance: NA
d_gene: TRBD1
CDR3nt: TGTGCCAGCAGTTTCGGACAGGGGGCCTACAATGAGCAGTTCTTC
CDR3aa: CASSFGQGAYNEQFF

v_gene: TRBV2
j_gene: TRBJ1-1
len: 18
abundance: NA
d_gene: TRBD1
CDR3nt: TGTGCCAGCAGTGAATATCTCGGGACAGGGGGCAGAGGCACTGAAGCTTTCTTT
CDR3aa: CASSEYLGTGGRGTEAFF

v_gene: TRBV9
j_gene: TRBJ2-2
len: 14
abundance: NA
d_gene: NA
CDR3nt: TGTGCCAGCACCGACACAGGGTATAACGGGGAGCTGTTTTTT
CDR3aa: CASTDTGYNGELFF

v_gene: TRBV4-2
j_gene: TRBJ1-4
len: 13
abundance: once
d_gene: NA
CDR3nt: TGTGCCAGCAGCCAAGATATTAGCTCTAAACTGTTTTTT
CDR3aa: CASSQDISSKLFF

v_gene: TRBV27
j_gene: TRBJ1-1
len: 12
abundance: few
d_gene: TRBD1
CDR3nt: TGTGCCAGCAGTCAGGGGGGAACTGAAGCTTTCTTT
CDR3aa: CASSQGGTEAFF

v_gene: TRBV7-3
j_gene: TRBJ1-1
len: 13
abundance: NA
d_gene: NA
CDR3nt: TGTGCCAGCAGCTTAACGTCGGGGGGTGAAGCTTTCTTT
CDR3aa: CASSLTSGGEAFF

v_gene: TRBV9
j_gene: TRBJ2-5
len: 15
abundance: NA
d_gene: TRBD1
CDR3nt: TGTGCCAGCAGCGTTACGACAGGGGCTCAAGAGACCCAGTACTTC
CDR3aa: CASSVTTGAQETQYF

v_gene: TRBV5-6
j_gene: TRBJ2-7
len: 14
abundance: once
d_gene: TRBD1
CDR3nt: TGTGCCAGCAGCTTTGTAACAGGGGGCTACGAGCAGTACTTC
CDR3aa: CASSFVTGGYEQYF